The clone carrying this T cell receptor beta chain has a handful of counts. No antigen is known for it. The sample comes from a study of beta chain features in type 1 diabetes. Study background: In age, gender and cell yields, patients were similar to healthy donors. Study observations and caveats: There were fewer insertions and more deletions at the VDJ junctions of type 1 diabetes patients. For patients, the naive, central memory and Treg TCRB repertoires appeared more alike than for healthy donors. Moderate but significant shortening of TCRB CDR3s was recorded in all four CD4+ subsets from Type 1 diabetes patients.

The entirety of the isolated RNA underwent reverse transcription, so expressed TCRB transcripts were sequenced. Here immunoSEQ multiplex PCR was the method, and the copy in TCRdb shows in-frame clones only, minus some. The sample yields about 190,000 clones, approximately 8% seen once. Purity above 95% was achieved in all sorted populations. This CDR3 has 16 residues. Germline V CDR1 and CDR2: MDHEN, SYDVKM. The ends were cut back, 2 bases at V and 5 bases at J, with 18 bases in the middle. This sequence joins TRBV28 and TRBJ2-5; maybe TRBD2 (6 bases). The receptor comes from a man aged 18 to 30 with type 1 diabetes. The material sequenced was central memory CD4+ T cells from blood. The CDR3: CASSLSPRRRGETQYF. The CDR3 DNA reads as TGTGCCAGCAGTTTAAGCCCCCGACGGAGGGGTGAGACCCAGTACTTC.